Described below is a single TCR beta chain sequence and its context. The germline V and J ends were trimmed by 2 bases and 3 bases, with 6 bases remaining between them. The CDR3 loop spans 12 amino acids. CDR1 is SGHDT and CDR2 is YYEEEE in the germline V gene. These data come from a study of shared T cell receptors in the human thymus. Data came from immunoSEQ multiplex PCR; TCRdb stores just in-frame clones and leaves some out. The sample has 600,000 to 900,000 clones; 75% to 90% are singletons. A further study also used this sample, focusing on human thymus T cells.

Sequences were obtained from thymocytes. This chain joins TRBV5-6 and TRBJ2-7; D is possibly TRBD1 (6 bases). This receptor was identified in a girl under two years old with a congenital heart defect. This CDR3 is CASSLQGYEQYF. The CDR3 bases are TGTGCCAGCAGCTTACAGGGCTACGAGCAGTACTTC.